This T cell receptor (beta chain) appears in the sequencing data of a study of blood T cell repertoires in COVID-19. As for the study in general: Specimens from acute and convalescent COVID-19 originated in the United States, Italy and Spain. Sources were T cells, B-cell-depleted T cells, or PBMCs; the material itself was cDNA or gDNA.

Per the original methods: How many nucleated cells were present was estimated from reference gene primer amplification. Method: immunoSEQ multiplex PCR; TCRdb's copy keeps in-frame clones and lacks some. For V, J and clone size, that table is used; D and trimming come from the DNA. The profile covers more than 140,000 clones, with around 88% appearing a single time and 1.5% to 1.9% taken by the ten largest. V gave up 6 bases and J gave up 5 bases; unmatched junction bases: 5. This CDR3 is built from 15 residues. Germline V gene lookup returns CDR1 MNHEY and CDR2 SVGAGI. The chain is built from TRBV6-5 and TRBJ1-5, with 12 bases identical to TRBD1. The specimen sequenced was peripheral blood. The receptor was derived from a woman aged 55-70 years with acute or convalescent COVID-19. The CDR3: CASSSGTGGDQPQHF. CDR3 nucleotides: TGTGCCAGCAGCTCAGGGACAGGGGGCGATCAGCCCCAGCATTTT.